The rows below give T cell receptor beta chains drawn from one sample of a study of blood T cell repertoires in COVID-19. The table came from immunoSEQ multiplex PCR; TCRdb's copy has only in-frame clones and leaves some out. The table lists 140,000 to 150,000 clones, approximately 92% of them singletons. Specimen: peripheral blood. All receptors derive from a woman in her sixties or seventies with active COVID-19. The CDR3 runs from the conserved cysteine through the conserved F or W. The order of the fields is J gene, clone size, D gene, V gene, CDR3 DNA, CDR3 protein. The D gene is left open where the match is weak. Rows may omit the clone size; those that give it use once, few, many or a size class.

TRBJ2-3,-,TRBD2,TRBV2,TGTGCCAGCAAAACGAGCGGGGGAAGCACAGATACGCAGTATTTT,CASKTSGGSTDTQYF
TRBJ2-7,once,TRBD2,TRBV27,TGTGCCAGCAGTTTAACTAGCGGCTTGACCTACGAGCAGTACTTC,CASSLTSGLTYEQYF
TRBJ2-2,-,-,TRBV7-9,TGTGCCAGCAGCCTACGGGTAACCGGGGAGCTGTTTTTT,CASSLRVTGELFF
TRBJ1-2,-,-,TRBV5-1,TGCGCCAGCAGCTTAGCCGCAGGGGCCCCTTATGGCTACACCTTC,CASSLAAGAPYGYTF
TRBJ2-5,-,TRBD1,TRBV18,TGTGCCAGCTCACCCGGACAGGGCGTAGAGACCCAGTACTTC,CASSPGQGVETQYF
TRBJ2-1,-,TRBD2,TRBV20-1,TGCAGTTCTTCGCGGGAGGGGTTGGTCTTC,CSSSREGLVF
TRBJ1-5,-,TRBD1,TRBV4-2,TGTGCCAGCAGCCCCAACAGGGGAAGCAATCAGCCCCAGCATTTT,CASSPNRGSNQPQHF
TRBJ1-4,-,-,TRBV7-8,TGTGCCAGCAGCTTATCGACCCGGGGGGGTAATGAAAAACTGTTTTTT,CASSLSTRGGNEKLFF
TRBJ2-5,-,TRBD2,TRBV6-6,TGTGCCAGCAGTTACTCTCGTGGCGGGGGACAAGAGACCCAGTACTTC,CASSYSRGGGQETQYF
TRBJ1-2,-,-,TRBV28,TGTGCCAGCAGTTTATACCTGACAGGCAACTATGGCTACACCTTC,CASSLYLTGNYGYTF
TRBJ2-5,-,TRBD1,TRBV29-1,TGCAGCGTTGGCGGGGACAGGGGAAAAGAGACCCAGTACTTC,CSVGGDRGKETQYF
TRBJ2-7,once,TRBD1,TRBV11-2,TGTGCCAGCAGCAGTACCTCTTTAATCCCGGGACAGGACTACGAGCAGTACTTC,CASSSTSLIPGQDYEQYF
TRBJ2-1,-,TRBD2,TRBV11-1,TGTGCCAGCAGCTTCGCGGCGGGAGGGAATGAGCAGTTCTTC,CASSFAAGGNEQFF
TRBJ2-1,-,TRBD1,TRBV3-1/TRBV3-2,TGTGCCAGCGGACAGGGGGCGGGAGCCAATGAGCAGTTCTTC,CASGQGAGANEQFF
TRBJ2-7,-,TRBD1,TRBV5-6,TGTGCCAGCAGCTTGGGAGAGACAGGGGGCTATTACGAGCAGTACTTC,CASSLGETGGYYEQYF
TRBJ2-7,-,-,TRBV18,TGTGCCAGCTCACTCACAGACATCCACGAGCAGTACTTC,CASSLTDIHEQYF
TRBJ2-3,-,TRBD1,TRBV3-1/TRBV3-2,TGTGCCAGCAGCCCGGACAGGGGCATCCACATGCACCGCACAGATACGCAGTATTTT,CASSPDRGIHMHRTDTQYF